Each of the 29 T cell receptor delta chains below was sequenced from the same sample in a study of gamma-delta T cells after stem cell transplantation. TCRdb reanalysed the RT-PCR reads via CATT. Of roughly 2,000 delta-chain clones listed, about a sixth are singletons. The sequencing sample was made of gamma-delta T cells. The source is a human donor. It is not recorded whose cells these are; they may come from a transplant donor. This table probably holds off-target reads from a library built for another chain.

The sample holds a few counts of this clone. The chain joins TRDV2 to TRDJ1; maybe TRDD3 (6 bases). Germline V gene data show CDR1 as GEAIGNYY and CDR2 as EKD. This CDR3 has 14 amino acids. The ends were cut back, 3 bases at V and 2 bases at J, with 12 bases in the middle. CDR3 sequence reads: CACDAWGGTDKLIF. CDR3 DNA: TGTGCCTGTGACGCCTGGGGCGGTACCGATAAACTCATCTTT.

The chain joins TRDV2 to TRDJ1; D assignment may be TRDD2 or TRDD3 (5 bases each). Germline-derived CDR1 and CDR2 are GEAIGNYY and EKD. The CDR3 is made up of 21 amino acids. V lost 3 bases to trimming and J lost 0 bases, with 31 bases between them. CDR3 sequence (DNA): TGTGCCTGTGACGACCTCCTAGGCCCGGGGAACCGACGGACGAACACCGATAAACTCATCTTT. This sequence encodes CACDDLLGPGNRRTNTDKLIF.

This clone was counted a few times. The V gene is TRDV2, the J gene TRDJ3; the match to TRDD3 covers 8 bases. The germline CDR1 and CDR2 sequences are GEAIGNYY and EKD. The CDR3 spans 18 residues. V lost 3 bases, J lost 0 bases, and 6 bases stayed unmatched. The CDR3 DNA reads TGTGCCTGTGACGGGACTGGGGGTTACTCCTGGGACACCCGACAGATGTTTTTC. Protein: CACDGTGGYSWDTRQMFF.

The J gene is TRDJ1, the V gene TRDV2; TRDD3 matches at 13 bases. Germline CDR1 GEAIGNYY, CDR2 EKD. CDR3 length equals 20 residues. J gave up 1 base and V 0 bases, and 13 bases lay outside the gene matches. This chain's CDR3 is CACDTILLGDTRFGTDKLIF. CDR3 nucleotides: TGTGCCTGTGACACCATTTTACTGGGGGATACGCGGTTCGGCACCGATAAACTCATCTTT.

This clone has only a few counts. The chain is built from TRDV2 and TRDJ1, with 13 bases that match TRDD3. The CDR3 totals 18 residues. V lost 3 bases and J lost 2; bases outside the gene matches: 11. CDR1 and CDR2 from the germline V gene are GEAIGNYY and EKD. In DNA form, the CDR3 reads TGTGCCTGTGACGGCTTACTGGGGGATACGCAGTCAACCGATAAACTCATCTTT. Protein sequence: CACDGLLGDTQSTDKLIF.

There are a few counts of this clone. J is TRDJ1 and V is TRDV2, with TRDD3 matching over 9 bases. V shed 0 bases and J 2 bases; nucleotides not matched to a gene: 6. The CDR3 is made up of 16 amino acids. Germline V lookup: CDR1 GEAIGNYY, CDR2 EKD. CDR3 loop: CACDTITGIRTDKLIF. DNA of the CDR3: TGTGCCTGTGACACCATTACGGGGATACGAACCGATAAACTCATCTTT.

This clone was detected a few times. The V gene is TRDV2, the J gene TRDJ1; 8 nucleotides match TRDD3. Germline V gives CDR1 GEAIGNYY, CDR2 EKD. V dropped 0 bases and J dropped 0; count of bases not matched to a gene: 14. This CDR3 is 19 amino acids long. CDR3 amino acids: CACDTLLPGGPGYTDKLIF. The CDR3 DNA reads TGTGCCTGTGACACCCTACTGCCTGGGGGACCGGGGTACACCGATAAACTCATCTTT.

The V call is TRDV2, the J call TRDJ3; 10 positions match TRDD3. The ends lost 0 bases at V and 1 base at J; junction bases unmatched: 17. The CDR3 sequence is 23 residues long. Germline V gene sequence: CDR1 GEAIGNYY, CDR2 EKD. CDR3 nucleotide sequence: TGTGCCTGTGACACCCGAGTGGACTGGGGGATCTCGACCGGGTCCTGGGACACCCGACAGATGTTTTTC. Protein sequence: CACDTRVDWGISTGSWDTRQMFF.

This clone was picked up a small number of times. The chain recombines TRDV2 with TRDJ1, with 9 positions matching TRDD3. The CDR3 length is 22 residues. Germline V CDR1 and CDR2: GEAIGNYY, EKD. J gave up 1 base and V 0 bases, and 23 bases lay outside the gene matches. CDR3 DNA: TGTGCCTGTGACACCCTTCCGTCCTCCAACTGGGGGACCCCCGAAGGCACCGATAAACTCATCTTT. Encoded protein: CACDTLPSSNWGTPEGTDKLIF.

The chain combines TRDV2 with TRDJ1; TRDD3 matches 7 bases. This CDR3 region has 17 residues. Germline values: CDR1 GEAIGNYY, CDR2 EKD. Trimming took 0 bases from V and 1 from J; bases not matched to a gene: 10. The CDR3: CACDTVGYGRGTDKLIF. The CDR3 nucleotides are TGTGCCTGTGACACCGTTGGATACGGGAGGGGCACCGATAAACTCATCTTT.

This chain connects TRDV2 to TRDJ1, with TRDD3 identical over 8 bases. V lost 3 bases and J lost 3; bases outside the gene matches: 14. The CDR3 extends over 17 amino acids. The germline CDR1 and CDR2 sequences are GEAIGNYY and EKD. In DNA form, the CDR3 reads TGTGCCTGTGACCAAACCTGGGGGACACCAATCGCCGATAAACTCATCTTT. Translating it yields CACDQTWGTPIADKLIF.

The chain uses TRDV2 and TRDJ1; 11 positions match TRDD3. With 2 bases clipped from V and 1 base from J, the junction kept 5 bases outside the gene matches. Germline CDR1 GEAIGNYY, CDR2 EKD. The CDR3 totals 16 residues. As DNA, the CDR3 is TGTGCCTGTGACAGACTGGGGGATATAGGCACCGATAAACTCATCTTT. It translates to CACDRLGDIGTDKLIF.

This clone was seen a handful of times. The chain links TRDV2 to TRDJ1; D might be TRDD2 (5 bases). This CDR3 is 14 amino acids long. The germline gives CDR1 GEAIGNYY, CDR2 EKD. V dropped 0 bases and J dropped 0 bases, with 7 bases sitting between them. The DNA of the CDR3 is TGTGCCTGTGACACCGTCCTAAACACCGATAAACTCATCTTT. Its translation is CACDTVLNTDKLIF.

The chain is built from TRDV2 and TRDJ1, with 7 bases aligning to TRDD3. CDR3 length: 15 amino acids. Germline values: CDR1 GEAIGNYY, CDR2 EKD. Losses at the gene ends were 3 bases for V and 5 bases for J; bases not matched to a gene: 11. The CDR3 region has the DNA TGTGCCTGTGACGGGCTTGGGGGAGCCGGGGATAAACTCATCTTT. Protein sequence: CACDGLGGAGDKLIF.

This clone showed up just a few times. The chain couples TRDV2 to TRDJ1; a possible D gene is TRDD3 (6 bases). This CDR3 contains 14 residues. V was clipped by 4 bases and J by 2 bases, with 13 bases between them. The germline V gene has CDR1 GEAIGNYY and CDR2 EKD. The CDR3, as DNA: TGTGCCTGTGATGCCCTGGGGTTGACCGATAAACTCATCTTT. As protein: CACDALGLTDKLIF.

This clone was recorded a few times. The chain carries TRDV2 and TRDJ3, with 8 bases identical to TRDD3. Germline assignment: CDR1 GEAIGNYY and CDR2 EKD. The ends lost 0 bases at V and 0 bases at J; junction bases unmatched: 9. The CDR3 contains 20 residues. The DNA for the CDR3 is TGTGCCTGTGACACCGCCGACTGGGGGGAGAGCTCCTGGGACACCCGACAGATGTTTTTC. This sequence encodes CACDTADWGESSWDTRQMFF.

DNA of the CDR3: TGTGCCTGTGATCCCGTTGGTGGGGGATACCCTAACACCGATAAACTCATCTTT. The encoded protein is CACDPVGGGYPNTDKLIF. The chain couples TRDV2 to TRDJ1; 10 bases are shared with TRDD3. The CDR3 runs 18 residues. After removal of 4 bases from V and 0 bases from J, the junction contained 13 bases not matched to a gene. Per the germline V gene, CDR1 is GEAIGNYY and CDR2 is EKD.

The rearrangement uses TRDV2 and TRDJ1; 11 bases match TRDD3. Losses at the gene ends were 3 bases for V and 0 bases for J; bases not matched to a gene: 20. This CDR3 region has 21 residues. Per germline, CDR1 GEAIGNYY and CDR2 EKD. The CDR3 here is CACDPVSHLRLGDTNTDKLIF. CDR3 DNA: TGTGCCTGTGACCCGGTTTCCCACCTACGGCTGGGGGATACAAACACCGATAAACTCATCTTT.

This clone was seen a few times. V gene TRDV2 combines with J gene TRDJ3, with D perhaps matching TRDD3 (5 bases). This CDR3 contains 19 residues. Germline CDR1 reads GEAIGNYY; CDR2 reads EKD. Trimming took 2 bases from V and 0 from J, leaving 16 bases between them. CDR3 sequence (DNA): TGTGCCTGTGACAGTGGGGAGCGGCCAAGCTCCTGGGACACCCGACAGATGTTTTTC. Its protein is CACDSGERPSSWDTRQMFF.

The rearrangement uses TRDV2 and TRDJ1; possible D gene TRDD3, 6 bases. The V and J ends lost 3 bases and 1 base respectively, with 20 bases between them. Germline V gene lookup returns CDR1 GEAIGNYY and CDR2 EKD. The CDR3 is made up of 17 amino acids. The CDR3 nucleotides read TGTGCCTGTGACCCCGTACTGGGCGCCTCGGGCACCGATAAACTCATCTTT. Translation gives CACDPVLGASGTDKLIF.

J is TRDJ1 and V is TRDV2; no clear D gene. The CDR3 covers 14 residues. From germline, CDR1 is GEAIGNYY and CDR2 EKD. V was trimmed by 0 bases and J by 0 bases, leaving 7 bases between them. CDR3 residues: CACDTVVYTDKLIF. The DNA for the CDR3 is TGTGCCTGTGACACCGTCGTCTACACCGATAAACTCATCTTT.

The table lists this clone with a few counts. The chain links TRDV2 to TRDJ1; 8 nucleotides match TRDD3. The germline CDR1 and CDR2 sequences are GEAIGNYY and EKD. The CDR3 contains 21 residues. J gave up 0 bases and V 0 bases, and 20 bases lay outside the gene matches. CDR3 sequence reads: CACDTVAPTARLGVYTDKLIF. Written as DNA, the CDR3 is TGTGCCTGTGACACCGTCGCCCCCACCGCCCGACTGGGGGTTTACACCGATAAACTCATCTTT.

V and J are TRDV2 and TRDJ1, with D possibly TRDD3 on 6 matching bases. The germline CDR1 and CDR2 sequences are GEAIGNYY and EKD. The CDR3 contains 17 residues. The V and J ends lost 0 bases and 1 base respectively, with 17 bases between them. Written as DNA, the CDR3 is TGTGCCTGTGACACCGTGGGGGGACTCGAAGTCACCGATAAACTCATCTTT. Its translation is CACDTVGGLEVTDKLIF.

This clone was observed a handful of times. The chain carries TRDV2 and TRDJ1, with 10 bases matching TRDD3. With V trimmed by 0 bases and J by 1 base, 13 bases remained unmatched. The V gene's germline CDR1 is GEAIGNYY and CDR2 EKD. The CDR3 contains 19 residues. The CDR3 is CACDTVFPGDTRTTDKLIF. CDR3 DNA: TGTGCCTGTGACACCGTTTTTCCGGGGGATACGCGAACCACCGATAAACTCATCTTT.

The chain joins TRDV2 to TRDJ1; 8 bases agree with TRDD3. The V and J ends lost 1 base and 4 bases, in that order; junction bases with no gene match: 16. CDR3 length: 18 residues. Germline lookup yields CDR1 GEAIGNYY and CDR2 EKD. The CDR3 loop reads CACDTLYWGQRRDDKLIF. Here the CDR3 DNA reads TGTGCCTGTGACACTCTGTACTGGGGGCAGCGGCGGGACGATAAACTCATCTTT.

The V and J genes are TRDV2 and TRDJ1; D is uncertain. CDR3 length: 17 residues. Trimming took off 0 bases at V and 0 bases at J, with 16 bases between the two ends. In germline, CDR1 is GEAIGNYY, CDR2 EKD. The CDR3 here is CACDTVVNPTDTDKLIF. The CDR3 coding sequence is TGTGCCTGTGACACCGTGGTCAACCCGACGGACACCGATAAACTCATCTTT.

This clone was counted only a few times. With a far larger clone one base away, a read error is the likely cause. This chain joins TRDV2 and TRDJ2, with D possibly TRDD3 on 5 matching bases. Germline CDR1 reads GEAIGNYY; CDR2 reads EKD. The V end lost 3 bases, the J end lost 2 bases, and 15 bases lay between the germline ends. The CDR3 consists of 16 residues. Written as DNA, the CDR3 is TGTGCCTGTGACGCCGTGGTCCGGGGGTTGACAGCACAACTCTTCTTT. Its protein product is CACDAVVRGLTAQLFF.

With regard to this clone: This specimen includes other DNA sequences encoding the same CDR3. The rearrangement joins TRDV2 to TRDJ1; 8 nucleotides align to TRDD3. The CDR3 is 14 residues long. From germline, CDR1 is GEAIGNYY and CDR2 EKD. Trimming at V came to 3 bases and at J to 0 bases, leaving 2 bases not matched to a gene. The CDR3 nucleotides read TGTGCCTGTGACCTACTGGGGGACACCGATAAACTCATCTTT. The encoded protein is CACDLLGDTDKLIF.

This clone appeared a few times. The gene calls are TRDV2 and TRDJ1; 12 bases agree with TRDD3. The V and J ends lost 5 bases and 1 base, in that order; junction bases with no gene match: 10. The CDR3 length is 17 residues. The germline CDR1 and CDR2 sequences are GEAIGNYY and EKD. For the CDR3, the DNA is TGTGCCTGTGGCAGACTGGGGGATACTTTGGGCACCGATAAACTCATCTTT. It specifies CACGRLGDTLGTDKLIF.